The clone carrying this T cell receptor beta chain showed up just a few times. At one end the junction does not follow the germline gene, possibly because of a read error. This sample stems from a study of Graves' ophthalmopathy and Graves' hyperthyroidism. CDR3 regions of TCR beta were amplified from RNA transcripts. An opening RT-PCR round employed HTBI primers and preceded a second-round multiplex PCR. One entry per CDR3 protein results from TCRdb running MiXCR on the multiplex PCR reads. The data hold under 350,000 distinct CDR3 sequences, with 15% to 20% observed a single time. Material for sequencing was peripheral blood. This sequence originates from an adult man with Graves' ophthalmopathy.

The CDR3 here is CASSYSVSSGNTICF. The CDR3 DNA reads as TGTGCCAGCAGTTACTCCGTCAGCTCTGGAAACACCATATGTTTT. The chain carries TRBV6-5 and TRBJ1-3; D ambiguous. CDR3 size: 15 residues. Germline-derived CDR1 and CDR2 are MNHEY and SVGAGI.